This record concerns one T cell receptor (beta chain) sequence. This entry belongs to a study of blood T cell repertoires in COVID-19. Background on the study: Samples representing acute and convalescent COVID-19 were sourced from the United States, Italy and Spain.

Unmatched junction bases numbered 10, after V lost 0 bases and J lost 5 bases. This CDR3 spans 17 amino acids. Germline CDR1 reads SGHTA; CDR2 reads FQGTGA. Original data processing: Nucleated cell number was recorded as an estimate derived from reference gene primer amplification. The assay was immunoSEQ multiplex PCR, and TCRdb's table has in-frame clones only and misses some. V and J calls and clone size come straight from that table; D and trimming were deduced from the DNA. In the table there are fewer than 350,000 clones, approximately 86% of which are singletons. Sample: PBMCs or T cells enriched from blood (not recorded which). The V gene is TRBV7-3, the J gene TRBJ2-1, with TRBD2 matching over 7 bases. The clonotype comes from a middle-aged woman with acute COVID-19. In DNA, the CDR3 is TGTGCCAGCAGCTTAACGGTTCGGCCGGGGGGAGACAATGAGCAGTTCTTC. Protein product: CASSLTVRPGGDNEQFF. Looking up the rest from reference TRBV7-3 and TRBJ2-1 gives the full variable domain: GAGVSQTPSNKVTEKGKYVELRCDPISGHTALYWYRQSLGQGPEFLIYFQGTGAADDSGLPNDRFFAVRPEGSVSTLKIQRTERGDSAVYLCASSLTVRPGGDNEQFFGPGTRLTVL.